Only one count was recorded for the clone carrying this T cell receptor beta chain. Its specificity is unknown. The sample belongs to a study of cytomegalovirus exposure and HLA in healthy donors. Study summary: Within an early data release were 85 million or so unique TCRs drawn from HLA-typed donors. General observations from the study: There were some public TCRs occurring in many donors, but most TCR sequences were rare. Productive rates of about 87% or about 30% were seen for most TCR beta V segments in an earlier analysis.

In the PCR, 60 Vbeta and 13 Jbeta primers were used. Sequencing was performed with immunoSEQ multiplex PCR; in TCRdb, only in-frame clones are kept and a portion is missing. The data hold some 130,000 clones, with roughly 80% observed a single time. V was cut by 4 bases and J by 4 bases, with 13 bases left in between. The CDR3 sequence is 15 residues long. From germline, CDR1 is SGHVS and CDR2 FNYEAQ. This TCR came from a woman aged 25 to 39 in good health and CMV-seropositive. J is TRBJ1-4 and V is TRBV7-6; D is ambiguous. Material: PBMCs. The CDR3 DNA sequence: TGTGCCAGCAGCTCGACGGGTGTGATTAATGAAAAACTGTTTTTT. It codes for CASSSTGVINEKLFF.